The text below deals with one T cell receptor beta chain. The antigen is unknown. The data are from a study of CXCR3-negative and CXCR3-positive naive CD8 T cells. Study outcomes and limitations: CXCR3-positive naive cells had more hydrophobic TRB CDR3s than CXCR3-negative naive cells.

Within the CD8+ T cell compartment, naive cells were CD45RO-CCR7+CD27+CD95-. In preparing the TRB cDNA libraries, 5' RACE with UMI labels was used. TCRdb reprocessed the 5' RACE reads and keeps a single row for each CDR3 protein, giving no DNA. The sample table sets out around 60,000 distinct CDR3 sequences. There are 12 residues in the CDR3. This receptor was taken from a human donor in good health. Some clones in this sample may be carry-over from other donors' samples. The chain uses TRBV12-3 or TRBV12-4 and TRBJ2-1. Sequenced: naive CXCR3- CD8+ T cells from blood. Subset here: CD45RO-CCR7+CD27+CD95- naive CD8+ T cells lacking CXCR3 (TNR3-). The CDR3 sequence is CASSFVGNEQFF.